A single sample is the source of the 7 T cell receptor beta chains below, sequenced in a study of shared clonotypes between healthy human individuals. Measured with immunoSEQ multiplex PCR; TCRdb has only the in-frame clones, and not every one. This sample has over 300,000 clones, with about nine tenths found just once. Sequenced: memory CD8+ T cells sorted from blood. Subset noted: CD45RO+ cells pooled with CCR7-negative TemRA cells. The receptors here all came from a man younger than 35 in good health.

The J gene is TRBJ2-1, the V gene TRBV11-2; D is unclear. Germline CDR1 is SGHAT and CDR2 is FQNNGV. The CDR3 extends over 12 amino acids. V lost 5 bases, J lost 3 bases, and 5 bases lay in between. The CDR3 here is CASSGDYNEQFF. The CDR3 DNA reads TGTGCCAGCAGCGGGGACTACAATGAGCAGTTCTTC.

The J gene is TRBJ2-2, the V gene TRBV2; no reliable D call. This CDR3 comprises 15 residues. Per germline, CDR1 SNHLY and CDR2 FYNNEI. The germline V and J ends were trimmed by 3 bases and 4 bases, with 12 bases remaining between them. CDR3 coding DNA: TGTGCCAGCAGTGACTTTAGGCCGGCCACCGGGGAGCTGTTTTTT. This encodes CASSDFRPATGELFF. The full variable domain, with the rest looked up from reference TRBV2 and TRBJ2-2, is EPEVTQTPSHQVTQMGQEVILRCVPISNHLYFYWYRQILGQKVEFLVSFYNNEISEKSEIFDDQFSVERPDGSNFTLKIRSTKLEDSAMYFCASSDFRPATGELFFGEGSRLTVL.

The V and J genes are TRBV19 and TRBJ2-5; D may be TRBD2 (6 bases). The CDR3 is made up of 16 amino acids. Trimming shortened V by 6 bases and J by 0 bases, and 17 bases separated the two germline ends. The germline V gene has CDR1 LNHDA and CDR2 SQIVND (reference sequence). The CDR3 loop reads CASSGRDSWYQETQYF. The CDR3 DNA reads as TGTGCCAGTAGCGGCCGGGACTCTTGGTACCAAGAGACCCAGTACTTC.

This chain connects TRBV27 to TRBJ1-1; D is perhaps TRBD1 (5 bases). The CDR3 is 13 amino acids. The germline V and J ends were trimmed by 6 bases and 0 bases, with 8 bases remaining between them. Per the germline V gene, CDR1 is MNHEY and CDR2 is SMNVEV (reference sequence). DNA of the CDR3: TGTGCCAGCAGCGGACATATGAACACTGAAGCTTTCTTT. Protein sequence: CASSGHMNTEAFF.

The chain joins TRBV4-3 to TRBJ2-2; 8 bases line up with TRBD2. The junction had 1 base not matched to a gene; V was cut back by 0 bases and J by 1 base. The germline CDR1 and CDR2 sequences are LGHNA and YSLEER. The CDR3 has 16 residues. The CDR3, as DNA: TGCGCCAGCAGCCAAGACACTAGCGGGAACACCGGGGAGCTGTTTTTT. This sequence encodes CASSQDTSGNTGELFF.

The chain uses TRBV4-1 and TRBJ2-7; 10 bases are shared with TRBD1. Germline CDR1 is MGHRA and CDR2 is YSYEKL. V shed 3 bases, J shed 5 bases, and the junction held 7 bases outside the gene matches. There are 15 residues in the CDR3. CDR3 bases: TGCGCCAGCAGCCAGGACAGGGGGAGGTCCAACGAGCAGTACTTC. Translated: CASSQDRGRSNEQYF.

J is TRBJ2-7 and V is TRBV5-4; D might be TRBD1 or TRBD2, each matching 5 bases. Germline V gives CDR1 SGHNT, CDR2 YYREEE (reference sequence). The CDR3 is 12 residues long. V shed 3 bases and J shed 6 bases, with 10 bases lying between them. The CDR3 DNA sequence: TGTGCCAGCAGCTCAGGGACGGCCGAGCAGTACTTC. It specifies CASSSGTAEQYF.